These 23 T cell receptor beta chains came from one sample sequenced in a study of shared clonotypes between healthy human individuals. TCRdb's table, derived via immunoSEQ multiplex PCR, lists solely in-frame clones and lacks some. The sample gives 300,000 to 400,000 clones, roughly 84% of which show up once; roughly 17% is in the top ten. The sample was memory CD8+ T cells sorted from blood. Stated subset: CD45RO+ cells pooled with CCR7-negative TemRA cells. All receptors derive from a young man in good health.

For the CDR3, the DNA is TGTGCCAGCAGCTTATCTTACAGGGGCACCTACGAGCAGTACTTC. As protein: CASSLSYRGTYEQYF. This chain connects TRBV7-9 to TRBJ2-7, with TRBD1 matching 7 bases. The CDR3 contains 15 residues. From germline, CDR1 is SEHNR and CDR2 FQNEAQ (reference sequence). V shed 2 bases and J 2 bases; nucleotides not matched to a gene: 6.

In regard to this clone: The sample has other DNA sequences that encode this CDR3 too. The chain carries TRBV14 and TRBJ2-7; D may be TRBD1 (6 bases). Germline V CDR1 and CDR2: SGHDN, FVKESK. V lost 3 bases to trimming and J lost 4 bases, with 10 bases between them. This CDR3 spans 13 amino acids. This chain's CDR3 is CASSHRRGYEQYF. The CDR3 bases are TGTGCCAGCAGCCACCGCAGGGGTTACGAGCAGTACTTC.

This chain links TRBV5-1 with TRBJ2-7; the match to TRBD1 covers 8 bases. CDR1 is SGHRS and CDR2 is YFSETQ in the germline V gene. This CDR3 contains 14 residues. V shed 3 bases, J shed 5 bases, and the junction held 7 bases outside the gene matches. CDR3 sequence: CASSWTGSVDEQYF. The CDR3 bases are TGCGCCAGCAGCTGGACAGGGTCGGTCGACGAGCAGTACTTC.

This clone was detected only a few times. The chain carries TRBV7-2 and TRBJ1-6; D is unclear. Between the trimmed V and J ends, which lost 0 bases and 0 bases, there was a span of 9 bases. This CDR3 has 17 residues. From germline, CDR1 is SGHTA and CDR2 FQGNSA. The CDR3 is CASSLAVTYSYNSPLHF. In DNA, the CDR3 is TGTGCCAGCAGCTTAGCGGTCACTTACTCCTATAATTCACCCCTCCACTTT.

This chain joins TRBV9 and TRBJ2-2; no clear D. CDR3 length: 14 amino acids. Between the trimmed V and J ends, which lost 2 bases and 3 bases, there was a span of 8 bases. Germline loops: CDR1 SGDLS, CDR2 YYNGEE. Here the CDR3 DNA reads TGTGCCAGCAGCGTTTCGGGCGACACCGGGGAGCTGTTTTTT. Translating it yields CASSVSGDTGELFF.

This chain uses TRBV10-2 with TRBJ2-2; 11 bases fit TRBD1. J was trimmed by 6 bases and V by 2 bases; bases with no gene match: 2. This CDR3 comprises 15 residues. Germline V CDR1 and CDR2: WSHSY, SAAADI. For the CDR3, the DNA is TGCGCCAGCAGTGAGCAGGGACAGGGGGCCGGGGAGCTGTTTTTT. This sequence encodes CASSEQGQGAGELFF.

This clone was recorded a few times. The chain is built from TRBV19 and TRBJ2-1, with 10 bases matching TRBD1. This CDR3 has 15 residues. Germline V lookup: CDR1 LNHDA, CDR2 SQIVND (reference sequence). After removal of 3 bases from V and 7 bases from J, the junction contained 6 bases not matched to a gene. In nucleotides, the CDR3 is TGTGCCAGTAGTATGCCGGGACAGGGGACGAATGAGCAGTTCTTC. Amino acids: CASSMPGQGTNEQFF.

The chain recombines TRBV12-5 with TRBJ2-1; D may correspond to TRBD1 or TRBD2 (5 bases each). The CDR3 is 15 residues long. Trimming left V 3 bases short and J 8 bases short, with 17 bases between. The germline V gene encodes CDR1 LGHNT and CDR2 FRNRAP. The DNA of the CDR3 is TGTGCTAGTGGTTTAATGGATTGGGGGAGTTATGAGCAGTTCTTC. The encoded protein is CASGLMDWGSYEQFF.

The chain employs TRBV14 and TRBJ2-1; TRBD2 aligns across 12 bases. The V segment lost 4 bases and the J segment 8 bases; nucleotides outside the gene matches: 12. The CDR3 totals 17 residues. Germline assignment: CDR1 SGHDN and CDR2 FVKESK. CDR3 coding DNA: TGTGCCAGCAGCCCCGAAGGACTAGCGGGAACGTCGGATGAGCAGTTCTTC. Its protein is CASSPEGLAGTSDEQFF.

This chain joins TRBV15 and TRBJ1-4; 8 bases align to TRBD1. The CDR3 length is 13 residues. Germline CDR1 reads LNHNV; CDR2 reads YYDKDF (reference sequence). V was clipped by 5 bases and J by 13 bases; unmatched bases: 9. In DNA form, the CDR3 reads TGTGCCACCAGCCCCCCGGGACAGGTACGACTGTTTTTT. Translation gives CATSPPGQVRLFF.

The chain carries TRBV27 and TRBJ2-3, with 8 bases lining up with TRBD2. The junction had 5 bases not matched to a gene; V was cut back by 4 bases and J by 2 bases. Germline values: CDR1 MNHEY, CDR2 SMNVEV (reference sequence). CDR3 size: 15 residues. CDR3 DNA: TGTGCCAGCAGTTATGAGCGGGGGTACACAGATACGCAGTATTTT. It is translated as CASSYERGYTDTQYF.

The chain employs TRBV5-6 and TRBJ2-3; TRBD1 matches 9 bases. This CDR3 is 15 amino acids long. Losses at the gene ends were 7 bases for V and 3 bases for J; bases not matched to a gene: 9. Looked up from germline, CDR1 is SGHDT and CDR2 is YYEEEE. The CDR3 nucleotides are TGTGCCAGCGGCGTGACAGGGGGAGGGACAGATACGCAGTATTTT. Translation: CASGVTGGGTDTQYF.

V usage is TRBV4-3 and J usage is TRBJ2-4, with D perhaps matching TRBD1 (6 bases). Germline CDR1 reads LGHNA; CDR2 reads YSLEER. This CDR3 is built from 16 residues. V lost 3 bases and J lost 7, with 19 bases in between. CDR3 loop: CASSQGFLRGENIQYF. CDR3 coding DNA: TGCGCCAGCAGCCAGGGGTTCCTCAGGGGAGAGAACATTCAGTACTTC.

V and J are TRBV11-2 and TRBJ2-7; 7 nucleotides align to TRBD1. J was trimmed by 3 bases and V by 1 base; bases with no gene match: 6. The germline V gene encodes CDR1 SGHAT and CDR2 FQNNGV. The CDR3 spans 15 residues. The CDR3 region is CASSLAPTGIYEQYF. The CDR3 DNA follows: TGTGCCAGCAGCTTAGCCCCGACAGGGATCTACGAGCAGTACTTC.

This chain joins TRBV11-2 and TRBJ2-5; no firm D call. The ends were cut back, 4 bases at V and 3 bases at J, with 12 bases in the middle. The CDR3 extends over 14 amino acids. Germline V gives CDR1 SGHAT, CDR2 FQNNGV. CDR3 loop: CASSSRLDEETQYF. The CDR3 coding sequence is TGTGCCAGCAGCTCTCGGTTGGACGAAGAGACCCAGTACTTC.

The gene calls are TRBV29-1 and TRBJ2-2, with TRBD1 matching 9 bases. Trimming at V came to 7 bases and at J to 6 bases, leaving 3 bases not matched to a gene. Germline V lookup: CDR1 SQVTM, CDR2 ANQGSEA. CDR3 length: 12 amino acids. CDR3 sequence reads: CSARTGAGELFF. For the CDR3, the DNA is TGCAGCGCGAGGACAGGGGCCGGGGAGCTGTTTTTT.

This chain uses TRBV9 with TRBJ2-5; D unclear. The V gene lost 0 bases and the J gene lost 1 base, with 10 bases spanning the gap. Germline V gives CDR1 SGDLS, CDR2 YYNGEE. This CDR3 region has 15 residues. CDR3 amino acids: CASSVGRTSQETQYF. The CDR3 region has the DNA TGTGCCAGCAGCGTAGGACGGACCTCCCAAGAGACCCAGTACTTC.

J is TRBJ1-2 and V is TRBV15; 8 nucleotides agree with TRBD1. With 5 bases clipped from V and 4 bases from J, the junction kept 12 bases outside the gene matches. Germline CDR1 and CDR2: LNHNV and YYDKDF (reference sequence). The CDR3 runs to 16 residues. CDR3 loop: CATSVGTGAMAYGYTF. Here the CDR3 DNA reads TGTGCCACCAGCGTAGGGACAGGCGCAATGGCCTATGGCTACACCTTC.

This clone is a singleton in its sample. CDR3 loop: CASSLGSTGELTDTQYF. For the CDR3, the DNA is TGCGCCAGCAGCTTGGGGTCGACAGGGGAACTCACAGATACGCAGTATTTT. This chain links TRBV5-1 with TRBJ2-3, with TRBD1 matching over 8 bases. CDR1 and CDR2 from the germline V gene are SGHRS and YFSETQ. V dropped 0 bases and J dropped 2; count of bases not matched to a gene: 8. The CDR3 covers 17 residues.

The V and J genes are TRBV4-1 and TRBJ2-7, with TRBD1 matching 7 bases. This CDR3 is 15 amino acids long. V trimming: 1 base; J trimming: 6 bases; junction bases outside the gene matches: 9. Germline CDR1 is MGHRA and CDR2 is YSYEKL. DNA for the CDR3: TGCGCCAGCAGCCAAGGTCTGGGGACAGCTGTCGAGCAGTACTTC. Translation: CASSQGLGTAVEQYF.

V usage is TRBV7-6 and J usage is TRBJ1-5, with D unclear. With 6 bases removed from V and 4 bases from J, the gap between germline ends came to 10 bases. The germline CDR1 and CDR2 sequences are SGHVS and FNYEAQ. This CDR3 is 13 amino acids long. CDR3 amino acids: CASSPVWNQPQHF. CDR3 sequence (DNA): TGTGCCAGCAGTCCGGTTTGGAATCAGCCCCAGCATTTT.

The chain couples TRBV27 to TRBJ1-4, with TRBD1 as a possible D gene (6 bases). The CDR3 loop spans 16 amino acids. Germline CDR1 is MNHEY and CDR2 is SMNVEV (reference sequence). V lost 5 bases, J lost 8 bases, and 21 bases lay in between. CDR3 protein: CASSTIGSKGGEKLFF. The CDR3 nucleotides read TGTGCCAGCAGTACGATAGGTTCGAAAGGGGGGGAAAAACTGTTTTTT.

This rearrangement joins TRBV5-6 to TRBJ1-2; 7 positions match TRBD1. This CDR3 contains 12 residues. With V trimmed by 3 bases and J by 6 bases, 2 bases remained unmatched. CDR1 is SGHDT, CDR2 YYEEEE, per germline. This CDR3 is CASSSTGDGYTF. Written as DNA, the CDR3 is TGTGCCAGCAGCTCAACAGGGGATGGCTACACCTTC.